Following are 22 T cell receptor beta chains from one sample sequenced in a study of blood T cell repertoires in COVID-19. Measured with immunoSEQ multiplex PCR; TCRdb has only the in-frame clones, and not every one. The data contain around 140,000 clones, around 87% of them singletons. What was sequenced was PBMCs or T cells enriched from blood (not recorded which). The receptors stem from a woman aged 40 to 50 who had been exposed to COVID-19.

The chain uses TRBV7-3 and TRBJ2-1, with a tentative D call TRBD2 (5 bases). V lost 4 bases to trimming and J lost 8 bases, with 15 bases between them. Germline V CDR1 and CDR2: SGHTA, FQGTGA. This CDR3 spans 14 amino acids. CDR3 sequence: CASSSGLARHEQFF. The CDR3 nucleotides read TGTGCCAGCAGCTCCGGATTAGCGAGGCATGAGCAGTTCTTC. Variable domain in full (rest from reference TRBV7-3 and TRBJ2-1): GAGVSQTPSNKVTEKGKYVELRCDPISGHTALYWYRQSLGQGPEFLIYFQGTGAADDSGLPNDRFFAVRPEGSVSTLKIQRTERGDSAVYLCASSSGLARHEQFFGPGTRLTVL.

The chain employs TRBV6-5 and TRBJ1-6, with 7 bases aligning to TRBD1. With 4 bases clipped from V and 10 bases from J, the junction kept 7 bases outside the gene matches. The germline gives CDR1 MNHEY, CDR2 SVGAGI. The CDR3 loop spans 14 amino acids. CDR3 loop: CASSFDRVGSPLHF. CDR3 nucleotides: TGTGCCAGCAGTTTCGACAGGGTAGGATCACCCCTCCACTTT.

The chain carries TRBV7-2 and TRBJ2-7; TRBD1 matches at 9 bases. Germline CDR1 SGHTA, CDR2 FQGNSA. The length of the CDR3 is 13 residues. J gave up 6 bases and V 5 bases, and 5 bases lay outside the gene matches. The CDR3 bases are TGTGCCAGCAGCCTCGTGGACAGGGGCGAGCAGTACTTC. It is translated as CASSLVDRGEQYF.

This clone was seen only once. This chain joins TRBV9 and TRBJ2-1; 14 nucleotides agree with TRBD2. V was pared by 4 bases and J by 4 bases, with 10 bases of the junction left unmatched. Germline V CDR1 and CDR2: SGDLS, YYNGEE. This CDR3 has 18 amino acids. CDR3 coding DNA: TGTGCCAGCAGCCCCCCCGGACTAGCGGGGGGAGCATACAATGAGCAGTTCTTC. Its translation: CASSPPGLAGGAYNEQFF.

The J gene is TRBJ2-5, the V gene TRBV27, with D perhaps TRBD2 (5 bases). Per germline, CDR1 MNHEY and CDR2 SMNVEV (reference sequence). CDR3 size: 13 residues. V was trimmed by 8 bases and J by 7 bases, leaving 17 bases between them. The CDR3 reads CASSFGLLATQYF. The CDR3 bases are TGTGCCAGCTCGTTTGGGCTGCTAGCGACCCAGTACTTC.

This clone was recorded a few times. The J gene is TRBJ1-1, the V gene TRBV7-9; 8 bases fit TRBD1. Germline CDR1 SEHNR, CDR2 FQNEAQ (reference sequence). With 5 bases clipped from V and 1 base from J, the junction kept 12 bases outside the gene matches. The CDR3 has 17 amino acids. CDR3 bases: TGTGCCAGCAGCGTATATACCGGGACAGGAACGAACACTGAAGCTTTCTTT. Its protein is CASSVYTGTGTNTEAFF. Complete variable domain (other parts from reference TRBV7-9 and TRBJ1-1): DTGVSQNPRHKITKRGQNVTFRCDPISEHNRLYWYRQTLGQGPEFLTYFQNEAQLEKSRLLSDRFSAERPKGSFSTLEIQRTEQGDSAMYLCASSVYTGTGTNTEAFFGQGTRLTVV.

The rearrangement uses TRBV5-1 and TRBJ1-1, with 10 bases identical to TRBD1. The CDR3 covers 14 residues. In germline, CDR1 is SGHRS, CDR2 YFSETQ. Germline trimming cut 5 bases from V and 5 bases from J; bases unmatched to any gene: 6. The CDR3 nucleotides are TGCGCCAGCAGGACAGGGGGCCCGAAGACTGAAGCTTTCTTT. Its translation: CASRTGGPKTEAFF.

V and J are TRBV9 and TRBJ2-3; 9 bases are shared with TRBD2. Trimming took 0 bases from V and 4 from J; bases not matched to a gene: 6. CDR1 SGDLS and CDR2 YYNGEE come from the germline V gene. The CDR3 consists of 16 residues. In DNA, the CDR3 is TGTGCCAGCAGCGTAGCCCCAGCGGGAGGCGCAGATACGCAGTATTTT. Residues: CASSVAPAGGADTQYF.

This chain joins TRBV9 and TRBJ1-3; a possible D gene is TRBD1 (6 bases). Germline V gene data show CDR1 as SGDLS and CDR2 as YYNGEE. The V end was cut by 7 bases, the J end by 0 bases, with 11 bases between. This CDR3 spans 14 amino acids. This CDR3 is CASGFRGSGNTIYF. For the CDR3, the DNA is TGTGCCAGCGGGTTCAGGGGCTCTGGAAACACCATATATTTT.

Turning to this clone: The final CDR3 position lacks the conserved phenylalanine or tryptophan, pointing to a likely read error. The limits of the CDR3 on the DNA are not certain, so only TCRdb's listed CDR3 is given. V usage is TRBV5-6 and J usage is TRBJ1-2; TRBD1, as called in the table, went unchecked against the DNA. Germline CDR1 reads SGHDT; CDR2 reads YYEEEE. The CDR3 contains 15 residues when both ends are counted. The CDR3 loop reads CASSLVSGQPRGLLL.

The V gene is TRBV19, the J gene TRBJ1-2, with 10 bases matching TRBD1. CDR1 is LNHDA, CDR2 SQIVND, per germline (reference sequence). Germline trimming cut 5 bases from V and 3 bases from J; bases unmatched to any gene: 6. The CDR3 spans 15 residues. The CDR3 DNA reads TGTGCCAGTAGTCCGGGGACAGGGGAATACTATGGCTACACCTTC. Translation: CASSPGTGEYYGYTF.

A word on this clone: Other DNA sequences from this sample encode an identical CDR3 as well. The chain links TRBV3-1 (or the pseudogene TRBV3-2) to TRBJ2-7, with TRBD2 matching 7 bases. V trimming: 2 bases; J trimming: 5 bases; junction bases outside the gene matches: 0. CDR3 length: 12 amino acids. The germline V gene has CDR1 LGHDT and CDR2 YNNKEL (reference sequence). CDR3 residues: CASSQTSDEQYF. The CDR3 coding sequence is TGTGCCAGCAGCCAAACTAGCGACGAGCAGTACTTC.

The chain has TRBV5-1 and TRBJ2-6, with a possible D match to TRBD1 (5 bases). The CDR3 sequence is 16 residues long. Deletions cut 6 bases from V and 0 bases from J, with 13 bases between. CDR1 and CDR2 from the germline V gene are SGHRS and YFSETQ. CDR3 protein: CASTRSGYSGANVLTF. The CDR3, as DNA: TGCGCCAGCACCCGATCAGGGTACTCTGGGGCCAACGTCCTGACTTTC.

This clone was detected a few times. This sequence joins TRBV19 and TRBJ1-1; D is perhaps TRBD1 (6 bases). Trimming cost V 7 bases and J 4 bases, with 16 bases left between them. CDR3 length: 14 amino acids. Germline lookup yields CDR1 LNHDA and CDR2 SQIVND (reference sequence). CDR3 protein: CASTPVTGSTEAFF. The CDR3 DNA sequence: TGTGCCAGTACCCCAGTCACAGGGTCCACTGAAGCTTTCTTT.

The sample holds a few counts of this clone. The CDR3: CASSRDKRNEKLFF. CDR3 nucleotides: TGCGCCAGCAGCCGGGACAAAAGGAATGAAAAACTGTTTTTT. The genes are TRBV5-1 and TRBJ1-4; D perhaps matches TRBD1 (6 bases). This CDR3 comprises 14 residues. The germline gives CDR1 SGHRS, CDR2 YFSETQ. Between the trimmed V and J ends, which lost 4 bases and 5 bases, there was a span of 12 bases.

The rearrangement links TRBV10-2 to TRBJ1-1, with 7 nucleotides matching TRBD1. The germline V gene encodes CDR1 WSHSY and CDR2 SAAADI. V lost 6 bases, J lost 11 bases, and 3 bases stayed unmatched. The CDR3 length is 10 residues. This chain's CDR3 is CASRDRDAFF. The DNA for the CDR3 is TGCGCCAGCAGAGACAGGGATGCTTTCTTT.

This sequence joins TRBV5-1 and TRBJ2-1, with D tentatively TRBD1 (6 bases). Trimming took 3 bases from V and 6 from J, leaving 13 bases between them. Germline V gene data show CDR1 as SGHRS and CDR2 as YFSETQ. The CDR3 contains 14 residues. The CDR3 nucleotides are TGCGCCAGCAGCTCAGGAGGACAGTCCAATGAGCAGTTCTTC. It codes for CASSSGGQSNEQFF. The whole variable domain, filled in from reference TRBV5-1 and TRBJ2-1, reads KAGVTQTPRYLIKTRGQQVTLSCSPISGHRSVSWYQQTPGQGLQFLFEYFSETQRNKGNFPGRFSGRQFSNSRSEMNVSTLELGDSALYLCASSSGGQSNEQFFGPGTRLTVL.

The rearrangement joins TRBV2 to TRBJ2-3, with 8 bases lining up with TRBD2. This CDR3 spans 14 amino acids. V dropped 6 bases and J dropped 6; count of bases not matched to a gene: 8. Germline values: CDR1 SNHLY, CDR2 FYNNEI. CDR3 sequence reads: CASRGLSGGDTQYF. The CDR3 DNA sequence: TGTGCCAGCAGAGGACTCTCGGGAGGGGATACGCAGTATTTT.

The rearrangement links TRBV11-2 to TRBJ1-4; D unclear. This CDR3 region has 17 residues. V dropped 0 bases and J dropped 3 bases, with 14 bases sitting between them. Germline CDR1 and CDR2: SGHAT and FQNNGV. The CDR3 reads CASSLESWEAANEKLFF. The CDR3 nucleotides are TGTGCCAGCAGCTTAGAGTCATGGGAGGCGGCTAATGAAAAACTGTTTTTT.

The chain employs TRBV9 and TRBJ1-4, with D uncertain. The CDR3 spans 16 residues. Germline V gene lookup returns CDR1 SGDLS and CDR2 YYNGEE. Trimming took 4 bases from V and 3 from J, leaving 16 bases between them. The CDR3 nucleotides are TGTGCCAGCAGCACAACCGCCGAGGTGGCTAATGAAAAACTGTTTTTT. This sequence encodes CASSTTAEVANEKLFF. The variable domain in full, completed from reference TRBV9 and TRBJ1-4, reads DSGVTQTPKHLITATGQRVTLRCSPRSGDLSVYWYQQSLDQGLQFLIQYYNGEERAKGNILERFSAQQFPDLHSELNLSSLELGDSALYFCASSTTAEVANEKLFFGSGTQLSVL.

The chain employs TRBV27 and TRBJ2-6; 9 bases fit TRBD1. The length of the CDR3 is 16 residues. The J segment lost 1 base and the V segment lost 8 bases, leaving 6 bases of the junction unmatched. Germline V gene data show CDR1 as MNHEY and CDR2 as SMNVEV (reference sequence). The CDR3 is CASGRDRASGANVLTF. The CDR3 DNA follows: TGTGCCAGCGGGCGGGACAGGGCATCTGGGGCCAACGTCCTGACTTTC.

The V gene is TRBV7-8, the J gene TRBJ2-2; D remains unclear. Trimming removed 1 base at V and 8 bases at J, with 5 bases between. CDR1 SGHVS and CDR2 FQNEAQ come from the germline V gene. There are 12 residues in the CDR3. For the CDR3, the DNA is TGTGCCAGCAGCTTAGTACAGGGGGAGCTGTTTTTT. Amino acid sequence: CASSLVQGELFF. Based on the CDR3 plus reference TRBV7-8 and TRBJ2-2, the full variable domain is GAGVSQSPRYKVAKRGQDVALRCDPISGHVSLFWYQQALGQGPEFLTYFQNEAQLDKSGLPSDRFFAERPEGSVSTLKIQRTQQEDSAVYLCASSLVQGELFFGEGSRLTVL.